The 31 T cell receptor beta chains reported below all come from one sample, sequenced in a study of blood T cells in healthy people across ages. The second PCR ran roughly 6 to 11 cycles with a sample-barcoded 5' primer and J-beta primers. TCRdb itself ran the 5' RACE reads through MiXCR, one entry per CDR3 protein. The sample shows some 940,000 distinct CDR3 sequences, 25% to 35% of them seen only once. This same sample was also part of a study on T cells of mothers and their children.

The source material was blood. The receptor source for this set is a woman between 35 and 50 years old in good health.

The V gene is TRBV3-1, the J gene TRBJ2-7, with TRBD1 as a possible D gene (5 bases). The CDR3 has 14 amino acids. The germline V gene has CDR1 LGHDT and CDR2 YNNKEL (reference sequence). Trimming left V 4 bases short and J 3 bases short, with 13 bases between. The CDR3 spells CASSPGQLVYEQYF. In DNA, the CDR3 is TGTGCCAGCAGCCCAGGGCAACTGGTCTACGAGCAGTACTTC.

This chain links TRBV2 with TRBJ2-1; 7 bases align to TRBD1. The length of the CDR3 is 15 residues. Trimming took 6 bases from V and 3 from J; bases not matched to a gene: 8. CDR1 and CDR2 from the germline V gene are SNHLY and FYNNEI. The CDR3 reads CASRRQGTDYNEQFF. The CDR3 bases are TGTGCCAGCAGACGCCAAGGGACAGACTACAATGAGCAGTTCTTC. Full variable domain (outside the CDR3, taken from reference TRBV2 and TRBJ2-1): EPEVTQTPSHQVTQMGQEVILRCVPISNHLYFYWYRQILGQKVEFLVSFYNNEISEKSEIFDDQFSVERPDGSNFTLKIRSTKLEDSAMYFCASRRQGTDYNEQFFGPGTRLTVL.

The chain combines TRBV12-5 with TRBJ1-2, with D perhaps matching TRBD1 (6 bases). The CDR3 length is 14 residues. Germline V lookup: CDR1 LGHNT, CDR2 FRNRAP. Trimming left V 1 base short and J 8 bases short, with 14 bases between. The CDR3 protein is CASGLETGIQGYTF. In DNA, the CDR3 is TGTGCTAGTGGTTTGGAAACAGGGATTCAAGGCTACACCTTC.

This clonotype was found a few times. J is TRBJ1-6 and V is TRBV28; D is undetermined. This CDR3 has 13 amino acids. The V gene lost 8 bases and the J gene lost 5 bases, with 10 bases spanning the gap. Per the germline V gene, CDR1 is MDHEN and CDR2 is SYDVKM. In nucleotides, the CDR3 is TGTGCCAGCCTGAGGGTTGATAATTCACCCCTCCACTTT. It yields the protein CASLRVDNSPLHF.

With respect to this clonotype: Compared with germline, one end of the junction differs, possibly owing to a read error. This chain connects TRBV4-1 to TRBJ2-1; D ambiguous. This CDR3 contains 13 residues. CDR1 is MGHRA, CDR2 YSYEKL, per germline. The CDR3 region has the DNA TGCGCCGGCAGCCACCTGGCTTTAGATGAGCAGTTCTTC. It codes for CAGSHLALDEQFF.

In DNA form, the CDR3 reads TGCAGTGCTCGTCAGACTAGCGGGGGGGCCTTACGGCAGTTCTTC. Translation: CSARQTSGGALRQFF. V usage is TRBV20-1 and J usage is TRBJ2-1, with 14 nucleotides matching TRBD2. V shed 5 bases and J 12 bases; nucleotides not matched to a gene: 12. This CDR3 comprises 15 residues. Germline-derived CDR1 and CDR2 are DFQATT and SNEGSKA (reference sequence).

To note about this clonotype: This may arise from a read error, as a much more abundant clone is one base away. The V gene is TRBV28, the J gene TRBJ2-6, with D maybe TRBD1 (5 bases). This CDR3 comprises 13 residues. Germline values: CDR1 MDHEN, CDR2 SYDVKM. This chain's CDR3 is CASTVSGANVRTF. CDR3 DNA: TGTGCCAGCACAGTCTCTGGGGCCAACGTCCGGACTTTC. The full variable domain, completed using reference TRBV28 and TRBJ2-6, is DVKVTQSSRYLVKRTGEKVFLECVQDMDHENMFWYRQDPGLGLRLIYFSYDVKMKEKGDIPEGYSVSREKKERFSLILESASTNQTSMYLCASTVSGANVRTFGAGSRLTVL.

This clonotype has a handful of counts. The V and J genes are TRBV18 and TRBJ1-3, with a tentative D call TRBD1 (5 bases). CDR3 length equals 16 residues. The germline V gene has CDR1 KGHSH and CDR2 LQKENI. Trimming took off 3 bases at V and 0 bases at J, with 12 bases between the two ends. Here the CDR3 reads CASSPGGGTSGNTIYF. CDR3 coding DNA: TGTGCCAGCTCACCCGGCGGGGGAACCTCTGGAAACACCATATATTTT.

This clonotype was recorded at least ten times. The chain joins TRBV20-1 to TRBJ2-7; 7 bases are shared with TRBD1. This CDR3 contains 12 residues. The trim removed 6 bases at V and 3 bases at J, leaving 5 bases unmatched. The V gene's germline CDR1 is DFQATT and CDR2 SNEGSKA (reference sequence). CDR3 DNA: TGCAGTGCCCTACGACAGGGCTACGAGCAGTACTTC. As protein: CSALRQGYEQYF.

There are a few counts of this clonotype. The chain couples TRBV12-3 or TRBV12-4 to TRBJ1-1, with TRBD1 matching 9 bases. This CDR3 is 16 amino acids long. V lost 4 bases and J lost 5; bases outside the gene matches: 11. As DNA, the CDR3 is TGTGCCAGCAGTTCCCATCTACAGGGGGCAGCGACTGAAGCTTTCTTT. This gives the protein CASSSHLQGAATEAFF.

The V gene is TRBV20-1, the J gene TRBJ2-7, with TRBD2 matching 12 bases. Germline V CDR1 and CDR2: DFQATT, SNEGSKA (reference sequence). V was pared by 5 bases and J by 7 bases, with 9 bases of the junction left unmatched. There are 14 residues in the CDR3. CDR3 amino acids: CSAGLAGYYNEQYF. The DNA of the CDR3 is TGCAGTGCTGGACTAGCGGGGTATTACAATGAGCAGTACTTC.

This chain uses TRBV4-1 with TRBJ2-3; D might be TRBD1 (5 bases). The V gene's germline CDR1 is MGHRA and CDR2 YSYEKL. The length of the CDR3 is 17 residues. V was clipped by 1 base and J by 4 bases, with 18 bases between them. The CDR3, as DNA: TGCGCCAGCAGCCAAGGGCAGGGTAGAATTGAAGCAGATACGCAGTATTTT. Residues: CASSQGQGRIEADTQYF.

This clonotype turned up a few times. This CDR3 is CAISESDTEAFF. CDR3 bases: TGTGCCATCAGTGAGTCTGACACTGAAGCTTTCTTT. This chain joins TRBV10-3 and TRBJ1-1; D gene unclear. The CDR3 is 12 residues long. Trimming shortened V by 0 bases and J by 3 bases, and 2 bases separated the two germline ends. Germline V gives CDR1 ENHRY, CDR2 SYGVKD.

The V and J genes are TRBV19 and TRBJ1-5; perhaps TRBD1 as D (5 bases). Germline values: CDR1 LNHDA, CDR2 SQIVND (reference sequence). Trimming removed 3 bases from V and 4 bases from J, with 16 bases in between. The CDR3 loop spans 16 amino acids. CDR3 region: CASSISFGTWNQPQHF. The CDR3 DNA reads as TGTGCCAGTAGTATTTCGTTTGGGACGTGGAATCAGCCCCAGCATTTT.

The V call is TRBV28, the J call TRBJ2-1; 7 bases align to TRBD1. This CDR3 is built from 15 residues. J was trimmed by 3 bases and V by 3 bases; bases with no gene match: 5. The germline V gene encodes CDR1 MDHEN and CDR2 SYDVKM. CDR3: CASSFGQANYNEQFF. CDR3 in DNA: TGTGCCAGCAGTTTCGGACAGGCAAACTACAATGAGCAGTTCTTC.

This clonotype was detected a few times. This chain joins TRBV3-1 and TRBJ2-6, with D hard to call. The V end lost 3 bases, the J end lost 0 bases, and 12 bases lay between the germline ends. Germline assignment: CDR1 LGHDT and CDR2 YNNKEL (reference sequence). The CDR3 totals 17 residues. The CDR3 nucleotides read TGTGCCAGCAGCCACGCTACAAGGACCTCTGGGGCCAACGTCCTGACTTTC. Translation: CASSHATRTSGANVLTF.

This clonotype was seen repeatedly, ten times or more. J is TRBJ2-6 and V is TRBV12-3 or TRBV12-4; 8 bases are a match to TRBD1. The V segment lost 5 bases and the J segment 0 bases; nucleotides outside the gene matches: 9. CDR3 size: 18 residues. The CDR3 DNA reads TGTGCCAGCAGTCTACGGACAGGGAGTCTCTCTGGGGCCAACGTCCTGACTTTC. Translating gives CASSLRTGSLSGANVLTF.

The sample holds a few counts of this clonotype. The junction shows a germline mismatch at one end, possibly a read error. The V call is TRBV24-1, the J call TRBJ1-2, with a possible D match to TRBD1 (6 bases). The CDR3 is 14 residues long. Germline CDR1 is KGHDR and CDR2 is SFDVKD. This CDR3 reads CATRGPGQDYGCTF. The CDR3 nucleotides are TGTGCCACCAGGGGACCGGGACAAGACTATGGCTGCACCTTC.

This clonotype was observed many times. The chain carries TRBV28 and TRBJ1-2; TRBD1 matches at 9 bases. CDR1 is MDHEN and CDR2 is SYDVKM in the germline V gene. The CDR3 contains 17 residues. V lost 4 bases, J lost 5 bases, and 14 bases stayed unmatched. CDR3 sequence: CASSSRGIGTGRYGYTF. The CDR3 DNA reads as TGTGCCAGCAGTTCCCGTGGTATAGGGACAGGGAGGTATGGCTACACCTTC.

This CDR3 is CASSYHRLTGGMNEQFF. CDR3 in DNA: TGTGCCAGCAGTTATCACAGACTAACGGGGGGGATGAATGAGCAGTTCTTC. The chain links TRBV6-2 or TRBV6-3 to TRBJ2-1; 8 nucleotides agree with TRBD2. Looked up from germline, CDR1 is MNHEY and CDR2 is SVGEGT. Trimming cost V 3 bases and J 7 bases; bases outside gene matches: 14. This CDR3 contains 17 residues.

This clonotype was seen a few times. The J gene is TRBJ1-2, the V gene TRBV28, with TRBD1 identical over 9 bases. V lost 2 bases to trimming and J lost 8 bases; unmatched junction nucleotides: 9. The CDR3 has 15 amino acids. Germline loops: CDR1 MDHEN, CDR2 SYDVKM. CDR3 loop: CASSLHTGGARGYTF. For the CDR3, the DNA is TGTGCCAGCAGTTTACATACAGGGGGCGCGAGGGGCTACACCTTC.

In this sample, this clonotype turned up many times. The rearrangement uses TRBV10-3 and TRBJ1-2; 8 bases are shared with TRBD1. Germline lookup yields CDR1 ENHRY and CDR2 SYGVKD. This CDR3 comprises 13 residues. J gave up 3 bases and V 6 bases, and 3 bases lay outside the gene matches. The CDR3 sequence is CAIRKTGDYGYTF. CDR3 in DNA: TGTGCCATCAGGAAGACAGGGGACTATGGCTACACCTTC.

This clonotype appeared many times. The chain combines TRBV9 with TRBJ2-7; 8 bases are shared with TRBD1. V was clipped by 3 bases and J by 4 bases; unmatched bases: 3. Germline CDR1 reads SGDLS; CDR2 reads YYNGEE. The CDR3 length is 13 residues. CDR3 DNA sequence: TGTGCCAGCAGCGCGGACAGGGCGTACGAGCAGTACTTC. It yields the protein CASSADRAYEQYF.

Note on this clonotype: Sequence at one end of the junction differs from germline and may be a read error. The genes are TRBV28 and TRBJ2-2; D is tentatively TRBD1 or TRBD2 (6 bases each). The CDR3 has 16 residues. Germline CDR1 and CDR2: MDHEN and SYDVKM. This chain's CDR3 is CASSFLGGANTGEPFF. CDR3 nucleotide sequence: TGTGCCAGCAGTTTTCTCGGGGGCGCGAACACCGGGGAGCCGTTTTTT.

This clonotype was observed at least ten times. The J gene is TRBJ2-5, the V gene TRBV7-2; 7 bases map to TRBD2. The CDR3 has 14 residues. Trimming took 8 bases from V and 3 from J; bases not matched to a gene: 9. CDR1 and CDR2 from the germline V gene are SGHTA and FQGNSA. CDR3 bases: TGTGCCAGCGCCTTTGGGGGGGAGGAAGAGACCCAGTACTTC. Translating gives CASAFGGEEETQYF.

This clonotype was seen a few times. The chain uses TRBV9 and TRBJ1-5, with D unresolved. Germline loops: CDR1 SGDLS, CDR2 YYNGEE. CDR3 size: 13 residues. The V gene lost 0 bases and the J gene lost 4 bases, with 5 bases spanning the gap. This chain's CDR3 is CASSVVPNQPQHF. The CDR3 coding sequence is TGTGCCAGCAGCGTAGTACCGAATCAGCCCCAGCATTTT.

The table lists this clonotype with a few counts. This chain connects TRBV7-2 to TRBJ1-2; D possibly corresponds to TRBD1 (5 bases). Per germline, CDR1 SGHTA and CDR2 FQGNSA. There are 14 residues in the CDR3. V was cut by 4 bases and J by 4 bases, with 13 bases left in between. The CDR3 nucleotides are TGTGCCAGCAGCTCCCCCGACAGTTCCTATGGCTACACCTTC. Translating gives CASSSPDSSYGYTF.

This clonotype was detected only once. The chain uses TRBV10-3 and TRBJ2-5; the match to TRBD1 covers 11 bases. This CDR3 has 15 residues. After removal of 6 bases from V and 11 bases from J, the junction contained 14 bases not matched to a gene. From germline, CDR1 is ENHRY and CDR2 SYGVKD. Here the CDR3 DNA reads TGTGCCATCAGGGGGGACAGGGGGAGTTACAATGAGCAGTACTTC. It yields the protein CAIRGDRGSYNEQYF.

CDR3: CASSLMAANNQPQHF. The DNA for the CDR3 is TGTGCCAGCAGTTTAATGGCAGCAAACAATCAGCCCCAGCATTTT. This chain joins TRBV28 and TRBJ1-5; D is unresolved. CDR1 is MDHEN and CDR2 is SYDVKM in the germline V gene. This CDR3 contains 15 residues. The germline V and J ends were trimmed by 2 bases and 3 bases, with 11 bases remaining between them.

This clonotype showed up many times. The chain recombines TRBV28 with TRBJ2-5, with D hard to call. Matching the DNA end better, TRBJ2-7 makes the J call doubtful. The CDR3 totals 12 residues. Germline V gene sequence: CDR1 MDHEN, CDR2 SYDVKM. Written as DNA, the CDR3 is TGTGCCAGCAGTATTTCAGCTGTCGAGCAGTACTTC. Translating gives CASSISAVEQYF.

This clonotype was counted ten times or more. The rearrangement links TRBV28 to TRBJ1-2; D is unresolved. With 5 bases removed from V and 4 bases from J, the gap between germline ends came to 14 bases. Germline V lookup: CDR1 MDHEN, CDR2 SYDVKM. This CDR3 region has 14 residues. CDR3 sequence (DNA): TGTGCCAGCAGTGCGACGGGTCGGGTCTATGGCTACACCTTC. It codes for CASSATGRVYGYTF.